These 29 T cell receptor beta chains were all obtained from the same sample, sequenced in a study of memory CD4+ T cells and cytomegalovirus serostatus. Measured with immunoSEQ multiplex PCR; TCRdb has only the in-frame clones, and not every one. The table has 60,000 to 70,000 clones, around 76% seen once. The sort gate was single viable CD3+CD4+CD8-CD45RO+ cells for memory CD4+ T cells. Sequenced input: memory CD4+ T cells from blood. The receptors here all came from an adult in good health and CMV-seropositive.

This clone has a single count. CDR3 in DNA: TGTGCCAGCAGCTTAGTACACTTTAGCAATCAGCCCCAGCATTTT. Amino acids: CASSLVHFSNQPQHF. V gene TRBV7-2 combines with J gene TRBJ1-5, with D hard to call. The V gene's germline CDR1 is SGHTA and CDR2 FQGNSA. CDR3 length: 15 residues. The V end was cut by 1 base, the J end by 0 bases, with 7 bases between.

The chain combines TRBV4-3 with TRBJ2-1; 7 bases are shared with TRBD2. The CDR3 covers 19 residues. V was pared by 1 base and J by 0 bases, with 12 bases of the junction left unmatched. Germline-derived CDR1 and CDR2 are LGHNA and YSLEER. The DNA for the CDR3 is TGCGCCAGCAGCCAAGTGCTTGGGAGCGGGATTAGCTCCTACAATGAGCAGTTCTTC. This codes for CASSQVLGSGISSYNEQFF.

This clone has just a few counts. This chain uses TRBV30 with TRBJ1-2; perhaps TRBD1 as D (5 bases). The germline gives CDR1 GTSNPN, CDR2 SVGIG (reference sequence). V was trimmed by 3 bases and J by 4 bases, leaving 15 bases between them. This CDR3 comprises 14 residues. The CDR3: CAWSQSGTAYGYTF. CDR3 DNA: TGTGCCTGGAGCCAGTCCGGGACGGCCTATGGCTACACCTTC.

This sequence joins TRBV2 and TRBJ1-2; D is ambiguous. CDR1 and CDR2 (germline): SNHLY, FYNNEI. Deletions cut 6 bases from V and 4 bases from J, with 9 bases between. The CDR3 has 12 amino acids. CDR3 in DNA: TGTGCCAGCAGCGCAAGTTTCTATGGCTACACCTTC. It codes for CASSASFYGYTF.

The rearrangement joins TRBV2 to TRBJ1-5; D not certain. Germline V gene data show CDR1 as SNHLY and CDR2 as FYNNEI. Between the trimmed V and J ends, which lost 8 bases and 7 bases, there was a span of 15 bases. The CDR3 is 13 amino acids. CDR3 amino acids: CASSVSLGQPQHF. In nucleotides, the CDR3 is TGTGCCAGCTCAGTGAGTCTTGGACAGCCCCAGCATTTT.

V is TRBV5-6 and J is TRBJ1-2; no definite D call. V gave up 2 bases and J gave up 5 bases, with 7 bases separating them. The CDR3 is 12 amino acids. Per germline, CDR1 SGHDT and CDR2 YYEEEE. The CDR3 here is CASSLVGYGYTF. DNA of the CDR3: TGTGCCAGCAGCTTAGTGGGTTATGGCTACACCTTC.

The V gene is TRBV11-2, the J gene TRBJ2-1; the match to TRBD1 covers 10 bases. The V segment lost 5 bases and the J segment 6 bases; nucleotides outside the gene matches: 4. Germline V gene lookup returns CDR1 SGHAT and CDR2 FQNNGV. CDR3 length equals 14 residues. In DNA form, the CDR3 reads TGTGCCAGCAGCACCGGGACAGGGGTCAATGAGCAGTTCTTC. Translating gives CASSTGTGVNEQFF.

The CDR3 reads CASRGRENIQYF. CDR3 nucleotides: TGTGCCAGCAGGGGCAGGGAGAACATTCAGTACTTC. V gene TRBV6-6 combines with J gene TRBJ2-4; perhaps D is TRBD1 or TRBD2 (5 bases each). This CDR3 is built from 12 residues. V lost 6 bases and J lost 7, with 10 bases in between. Germline V gene sequence: CDR1 MNHNY, CDR2 SVGAGI (reference sequence).

The chain recombines TRBV28 with TRBJ1-2; D is uncertain. V lost 3 bases and J 1 base, leaving 9 bases between the germline ends. CDR1 and CDR2 from the germline V gene are MDHEN and SYDVKM. CDR3 size: 14 residues. CDR3 loop: CASSFWDSNYGYTF. As DNA, the CDR3 is TGTGCCAGCAGTTTTTGGGATAGTAACTATGGCTACACCTTC.

The chain joins TRBV4-3 to TRBJ1-1, with D unclear. CDR1 and CDR2 from the germline V gene are LGHNA and YSLEER. V lost 1 base to trimming and J lost 4 bases, with 7 bases between them. CDR3 length equals 13 residues. The CDR3 sequence is CASSQGVTTEAFF. The CDR3 nucleotides read TGCGCCAGCAGCCAAGGGGTGACCACTGAAGCTTTCTTT.

The genes are TRBV6-1 and TRBJ2-1; TRBD2 aligns across 8 bases. V shed 0 bases and J 4 bases; nucleotides not matched to a gene: 5. Germline V gene sequence: CDR1 MNHNS, CDR2 SASEGT. The CDR3 is 16 residues long. CDR3 sequence (DNA): TGTGCCAGCAGTGAAGCGTACGGCGGGGGGTACAATGAGCAGTTCTTC. This encodes CASSEAYGGGYNEQFF.

This clone was seen a single time. The rearrangement links TRBV10-3 to TRBJ1-1; TRBD1 might be the D (5 bases). Germline V CDR1 and CDR2: ENHRY, SYGVKD. The CDR3 contains 17 residues. Trimming took 0 bases from V and 4 from J, leaving 18 bases between them. The CDR3 coding sequence is TGTGCCATCAGTGAGTCAAAGGGAGAGGGGAGAACCACTGAAGCTTTCTTT. This translates into CAISESKGEGRTTEAFF.

The rearrangement joins TRBV5-4 to TRBJ1-2, with D possibly being TRBD1 (6 bases). The CDR3 totals 15 residues. CDR1 is SGHNT and CDR2 is YYREEE in the germline V gene (reference sequence). Trimming removed 4 bases from V and 2 bases from J, with 15 bases in between. This CDR3 reads CASSVPGTRNYGYTF. Here the CDR3 DNA reads TGTGCCAGCAGCGTTCCCGGGACAAGAAACTATGGCTACACCTTC.

This clone was counted between two and nine times. The chain has TRBV13 and TRBJ2-3; the D is unclear. The CDR3 loop spans 14 amino acids. CDR1 is PRHDT and CDR2 is FYEKMQ in the germline V gene (reference sequence). Trimming stripped 4 bases from V and 5 bases from J, with 13 bases between. The CDR3 bases are TGTGCCAGCAGCTACTGGACCGTCGAAGATACGCAGTATTTT. Protein product: CASSYWTVEDTQYF.

The genes are TRBV7-3 and TRBJ1-2, with 8 bases matching TRBD1. V shed 2 bases, J shed 4 bases, and the junction held 3 bases outside the gene matches. This CDR3 has 14 residues. Germline V CDR1 and CDR2: SGHTA, FQGTGA. In DNA, the CDR3 is TGTGCCAGCAGCTTAGACGACAGGGGCTATGGCTACACCTTC. Translated, it gives CASSLDDRGYGYTF.

This chain joins TRBV9 and TRBJ1-5, with D possibly TRBD1 on 5 matching bases. Germline V gene data show CDR1 as SGDLS and CDR2 as YYNGEE. This CDR3 contains 22 residues. The V and J ends lost 6 bases and 0 bases respectively, with 34 bases between them. CDR3 nucleotides: TGTGCCAGCACCGGACCTTCACAAGGGGCGGGCTTTGCGGGGAATAGCAATCAGCCCCAGCATTTT. It specifies CASTGPSQGAGFAGNSNQPQHF.

The chain joins TRBV30 to TRBJ2-2; a possible D gene is TRBD1 (5 bases). This CDR3 region has 15 residues. Trimming pared 1 base from V and 1 base from J, leaving 10 bases between. CDR1 is GTSNPN and CDR2 is SVGIG in the germline V gene (reference sequence). The CDR3 region has the DNA TGTGCCTGGAGTGGAGACAGAAAGAACACCGGGGAGCTGTTTTTT. This encodes CAWSGDRKNTGELFF.

The chain recombines TRBV6-5 with TRBJ1-1; 9 nucleotides agree with TRBD1. Germline assignment: CDR1 MNHEY and CDR2 SVGAGI. The CDR3 extends over 16 amino acids. V gave up 4 bases and J gave up 0 bases; unmatched junction bases: 6. Here the CDR3 DNA reads TGTGCCAGCAGTTCCCTTTGGACAGGGGTGAACACTGAAGCTTTCTTT. Translated: CASSSLWTGVNTEAFF.

This clone was found a few times. The chain couples TRBV5-6 to TRBJ1-6; the match to TRBD1 covers 8 bases. Germline V lookup: CDR1 SGHDT, CDR2 YYEEEE. The CDR3 is made up of 14 amino acids. Trimming took 0 bases from V and 10 from J; bases not matched to a gene: 3. The CDR3 region is CASSLGRGRSPLHF. CDR3 DNA sequence: TGTGCCAGCAGCTTGGGCAGGGGGCGGTCACCCCTCCACTTT.

A remark on this clone: The sample has other DNA sequences that encode this CDR3 too. The rearrangement joins TRBV15 to TRBJ1-2; TRBD1 is a possible D gene (6 bases). The CDR3 sequence is 13 residues long. Trimming shortened V by 5 bases and J by 2 bases, and 9 bases separated the two germline ends. The V gene's germline CDR1 is LNHNV and CDR2 YYDKDF (reference sequence). The CDR3 nucleotides are TGTGCCACCAGCCCGGGGGCCAACTATGGCTACACCTTC. Its translation is CATSPGANYGYTF.

This chain connects TRBV19 to TRBJ2-7; D possibly matches TRBD1 or TRBD2 (5 bases each). Germline assignment: CDR1 LNHDA and CDR2 SQIVND (reference sequence). V shed 2 bases and J shed 0 bases, with 8 bases lying between them. The length of the CDR3 is 14 residues. CDR3 sequence reads: CASSIPGSSYEQYF. The CDR3 DNA reads as TGTGCCAGTAGTATACCAGGGAGCTCCTACGAGCAGTACTTC.

The CDR3 region has the DNA TGTGCCAGCAGTTTGTGGCAGTCCCCCTACGAGCAGTACTTC. This translates into CASSLWQSPYEQYF. This rearrangement joins TRBV28 to TRBJ2-7; no firm D call. The V end was cut by 3 bases, the J end by 2 bases, with 11 bases between. The CDR3 totals 14 residues. CDR1 MDHEN and CDR2 SYDVKM come from the germline V gene.

The chain has TRBV5-5 and TRBJ2-7; 8 positions agree with TRBD1. Germline loops: CDR1 SGHKS, CDR2 YYEKEE (reference sequence). This CDR3 is built from 14 residues. J was trimmed by 3 bases and V by 2 bases; bases with no gene match: 4. As DNA, the CDR3 is TGTGCCAGCAGCTTCCGGACAGGGAACTACGAGCAGTACTTC. This translates into CASSFRTGNYEQYF.

This clone has a handful of counts. The chain has TRBV10-3 and TRBJ2-5; no clear D gene. Per the germline V gene, CDR1 is ENHRY and CDR2 is SYGVKD. Deletions cut 0 bases from V and 1 base from J, with 9 bases between. This CDR3 has 15 residues. This CDR3 reads CAISESPTIQETQYF. CDR3 nucleotide sequence: TGTGCCATCAGTGAGTCTCCTACAATCCAAGAGACCCAGTACTTC.

The chain has TRBV5-1 and TRBJ1-1; D gene unclear. CDR1 is SGHRS and CDR2 is YFSETQ in the germline V gene. The CDR3 covers 14 residues. Trimming took 4 bases from V and 1 from J, leaving 11 bases between them. The CDR3 loop reads CASSAGPTNTEAFF. The CDR3 coding sequence is TGCGCCAGCAGCGCCGGACCCACGAACACTGAAGCTTTCTTT.

With regard to this clone: The same CDR3 can be traced to other DNA sequences in this sample. The V gene is TRBV7-9, the J gene TRBJ1-4; no firm D call. With 1 base removed from V and 5 bases from J, the gap between germline ends came to 8 bases. Germline-derived CDR1 and CDR2 are SEHNR and FQNEAQ (reference sequence). The CDR3 is 14 amino acids. CDR3 DNA: TGTGCCAGCAGCTTAGGGGCGGGGAATGAAAAACTGTTTTTT. Amino acid sequence: CASSLGAGNEKLFF.

The chain is built from TRBV2 and TRBJ2-7, with D perhaps TRBD2 (5 bases). V was cut by 4 bases and J by 2 bases, with 21 bases left in between. Germline loops: CDR1 SNHLY, CDR2 FYNNEI. This CDR3 region has 17 residues. DNA for the CDR3: TGTGCCAGCAGTGGTGGGCCAGCCCTAGCCAATACCTACGAGCAGTACTTC. Encoded protein: CASSGGPALANTYEQYF. The variable domain in full, with the rest retrieved from reference TRBV2 and TRBJ2-7, is EPEVTQTPSHQVTQMGQEVILRCVPISNHLYFYWYRQILGQKVEFLVSFYNNEISEKSEIFDDQFSVERPDGSNFTLKIRSTKLEDSAMYFCASSGGPALANTYEQYFGPGTRLTVT.

CDR3 sequence (DNA): TGCGCCAGCAGCCGGGAGGGACTAGCGTCCAACAATGAGCAGTTCTTC. This encodes CASSREGLASNNEQFF. V usage is TRBV4-1 and J usage is TRBJ2-1, with 10 bases lining up with TRBD2. The CDR3 consists of 16 residues. The trim removed 4 bases at V and 5 bases at J, leaving 8 bases unmatched. Germline CDR1 reads MGHRA; CDR2 reads YSYEKL.

CDR3 in amino acids: CASSQDGFTRFF. DNA of the CDR3: TGTGCCAGCAGCCAGGACGGGTTTACAAGGTTCTTC. V usage is TRBV14 and J usage is TRBJ2-1; unclear D gene. Per the germline V gene, CDR1 is SGHDN and CDR2 is FVKESK. The V end lost 3 bases, the J end lost 15 bases, and 15 bases lay between the germline ends. CDR3 size: 12 residues.